The clone carrying this TCR beta chain was recorded at least ten times. The data derive from a study of blood T cell repertoires in COVID-19. Turning to the study itself: Samples representing acute and convalescent COVID-19 were sourced from the United States, Italy and Spain. PBMCs, B-cell-depleted T cells, or T cells were the source of the cDNA or gDNA that made up the material.

Germline V gene sequence: CDR1 MGHRA, CDR2 YSYEKL. The V and J ends lost 4 bases and 5 bases respectively, with 17 bases between them. The CDR3 runs 15 residues. In the study's own analysis: Nucleated cell number was recorded as an estimate derived from reference gene primer amplification. TCRdb's copy holds only in-frame clones and misses some; the assay was immunoSEQ multiplex PCR. Clone size and V and J calls were adopted from that table, with D and trimming inferred from the DNA. The table lists 250,000 to 350,000 clones, about 85% of them singletons. A Seattle source enrolled patients during active infection and followed them longitudinally.

This chain joins TRBV4-1 and TRBJ1-1; D remains unclear. The sample consisted of peripheral blood. This TCR was recovered from a human donor with COVID-19, enrolled during active disease. The donor label of this sample is uncertain. This CDR3 is CASSRLAQVETEAFF. The CDR3 bases are TGCGCCAGCAGCCGCCTCGCCCAGGTAGAGACTGAAGCTTTCTTT.